Presented here are 23 T cell receptor beta chains from one specimen sequenced in a study of vaccination effects on CD4 cells after COVID-19. Libraries were prepared by immunoSEQ multiplex PCR; TCRdb keeps only in-frame clonotypes and omits some of them. Of some 22,000 clones listed, around 77% are singletons. Their antigens remain unidentified. Sequencing followed a ViraFEST assay step that expanded antigen-specific CD4+ T cells with viral peptide pools. The authors isolated CD4+ T cells after about eleven days of culture. The infection with SARS-CoV-2 (confirmed by PCR) occurred in this person between March and December 2020. This material consisted of CD4+ T cells from PBMCs cultured with SARS-CoV-2 spike peptides, taken before COVID-19 vaccination. The receptors here all came from a human donor who had a prior SARS-CoV-2 infection.

V usage is TRBV11-3 and J usage is TRBJ2-5, with 8 positions matching TRBD1. The CDR3 length is 15 residues. V lost 3 bases and J lost 0; bases outside the gene matches: 3. From germline, CDR1 is SGHNT and CDR2 YENEEA. The CDR3 loop is CASSFLDRDQETQYF. The CDR3 coding sequence is TGTGCCAGCAGCTTTTTGGACAGGGACCAAGAGACCCAGTACTTC.

The chain uses TRBV5-6 and TRBJ2-6, with D possibly being TRBD1 or TRBD2 (6 bases each). CDR1 is SGHDT, CDR2 YYEEEE, per germline. This CDR3 has 16 residues. Trimming pared 0 bases from V and 2 bases from J, leaving 9 bases between. CDR3 DNA sequence: TGTGCCAGCAGCTTGGGCGGGACAACTGGGGCCAACGTCCTGACTTTC. Its protein product is CASSLGGTTGANVLTF.

This chain links TRBV5-8 with TRBJ2-7, with 12 bases identical to TRBD2. V gave up 3 bases and J gave up 0 bases; unmatched junction bases: 7. The CDR3 length is 17 residues. Germline values: CDR1 SGHTS, CDR2 YDEGEE. CDR3 in amino acids: CASSWLTSGGYSYEQYF. CDR3 in DNA: TGTGCCAGCAGCTGGCTGACTAGCGGGGGTTACTCCTACGAGCAGTACTTC. The full variable domain, its missing parts supplied by reference TRBV5-8 and TRBJ2-7, is EAGVTQSPTHLIKTRGQQATLRCSPISGHTSVYWYQQALGLGLQFLLWYDEGEERNRGNFPPRFSGRQFPNYSSELNVNALELEDSALYLCASSWLTSGGYSYEQYFGPGTRLTVT.

The V gene is TRBV9, the J gene TRBJ1-2; D possibly corresponds to TRBD1 (5 bases). Looked up from germline, CDR1 is SGDLS and CDR2 is YYNGEE. V lost 0 bases, J lost 3 bases, and 12 bases lay in between. The CDR3 has 15 residues. CDR3 region: CASSVAGGNDYGYTF. The CDR3 region has the DNA TGTGCCAGCAGCGTAGCTGGGGGAAATGACTATGGCTACACCTTC.

The V gene is TRBV5-1, the J gene TRBJ2-5, with 8 bases matching TRBD1. The CDR3 has 14 residues. The V gene's germline CDR1 is SGHRS and CDR2 YFSETQ. V lost 3 bases, J lost 3 bases, and 4 bases stayed unmatched. CDR3 sequence: CASSSGQGEETQYF. Here the CDR3 DNA reads TGCGCCAGCAGCTCAGGACAGGGAGAAGAGACCCAGTACTTC.

The chain has TRBV24-1 and TRBJ2-5; maybe TRBD1 (6 bases). From germline, CDR1 is KGHDR and CDR2 SFDVKD. The ends were cut back, 9 bases at V and 3 bases at J, with 16 bases in the middle. The CDR3 is 14 amino acids. CDR3 sequence reads: CATSARGPEETQYF. DNA for the CDR3: TGTGCCACCTCAGCCAGGGGTCCCGAAGAGACCCAGTACTTC.

The V call is TRBV2, the J call TRBJ2-3; 14 bases fit TRBD2. Germline loops: CDR1 SNHLY, CDR2 FYNNEI. CDR3 size: 17 residues. Trimming at V came to 6 bases and at J to 2 bases, leaving 7 bases not matched to a gene. The CDR3 is CASRKGLAGADTDTQYF. As DNA, the CDR3 is TGTGCCAGCAGAAAGGGACTAGCGGGGGCAGACACAGATACGCAGTATTTT.

This chain connects TRBV5-6 to TRBJ2-1; 11 bases align to TRBD2. CDR1 and CDR2 (germline): SGHDT, YYEEEE. The V and J ends lost 1 base and 8 bases, in that order; junction bases with no gene match: 5. The CDR3 sequence is 15 residues long. The CDR3, as DNA: TGTGCCAGCAGCTTGTATAGCGGGGGGGCTTATGAGCAGTTCTTC. It specifies CASSLYSGGAYEQFF. Looking up the rest from reference TRBV5-6 and TRBJ2-1 gives the full variable domain: DAGVTQSPTHLIKTRGQQVTLRCSPKSGHDTVSWYQQALGQGPQFIFQYYEEEERQRGNFPDRFSGHQFPNYSSELNVNALLLGDSALYLCASSLYSGGAYEQFFGPGTRLTVL.

The V gene is TRBV7-3, the J gene TRBJ2-7, with 12 bases identical to TRBD2. The V and J ends lost 5 bases and 3 bases, in that order; junction bases with no gene match: 5. The CDR3 spans 15 residues. Germline assignment: CDR1 SGHTA and CDR2 FQGTGA. The CDR3 spells CASSLGLAGNYEQYF. The DNA of the CDR3 is TGTGCCAGCAGCCTAGGACTAGCGGGGAACTACGAGCAGTACTTC.

This chain uses TRBV6-2 or TRBV6-3 with TRBJ1-2; 8 positions match TRBD1. The CDR3 is made up of 14 amino acids. Trimming cost V 6 bases and J 7 bases; bases outside gene matches: 10. Germline lookup yields CDR1 MNHEY and CDR2 SVGEGT. The DNA of the CDR3 is TGTGCCAGCAGCTCCCGGACAGGGTTCGGTGGCTACACCTTC. This sequence encodes CASSSRTGFGGYTF.

The chain has TRBV6-5 and TRBJ1-1, with a tentative D call TRBD1 (5 bases). Germline V lookup: CDR1 MNHEY, CDR2 SVGAGI. V gave up 2 bases and J gave up 5 bases, with 12 bases separating them. The CDR3 consists of 14 residues. This CDR3 reads CASSYMGEGTEAFF. CDR3 bases: TGTGCCAGCAGTTACATGGGGGAAGGGACTGAAGCTTTCTTT.

CDR3 protein: CASSFGTRSYEQYF. The CDR3 DNA follows: TGTGCCAGCAGCTTTGGGACACGCTCCTACGAGCAGTACTTC. The V and J genes are TRBV5-4 and TRBJ2-7, with TRBD1 as a possible D gene (6 bases). Germline V gene lookup returns CDR1 SGHNT and CDR2 YYREEE (reference sequence). Trimming took off 2 bases at V and 0 bases at J, with 9 bases between the two ends. CDR3 length: 14 amino acids. Looking up the rest from reference TRBV5-4 and TRBJ2-7 gives the full variable domain: ETGVTQSPTHLIKTRGQQVTLRCSSQSGHNTVSWYQQALGQGPQFIFQYYREEENGRGNFPPRFSGLQFPNYSSELNVNALELDDSALYLCASSFGTRSYEQYFGPGTRLTVT.

J is TRBJ2-3 and V is TRBV5-1, with 7 bases that match TRBD1. Germline assignment: CDR1 SGHRS and CDR2 YFSETQ. The CDR3 is 14 residues long. J lost 2 bases, V lost 3 bases, and 3 bases had no gene match. The CDR3 DNA reads TGCGCCAGCAGCTCGGGACAGAACACAGATACGCAGTATTTT. Translating gives CASSSGQNTDTQYF.

The chain couples TRBV6-5 to TRBJ2-7; the D is unclear. CDR1 is MNHEY and CDR2 is SVGAGI in the germline V gene. V lost 5 bases and J lost 3, with 17 bases in between. This CDR3 comprises 15 residues. CDR3 DNA sequence: TGTGCCAGCAGTCCCGGGTCCCCCCTCGACTACGAGCAGTACTTC. Translation: CASSPGSPLDYEQYF.

The V and J genes are TRBV6-5 and TRBJ1-1, with a tentative D call TRBD1 (5 bases). The CDR3 is 12 residues long. CDR1 is MNHEY and CDR2 is SVGAGI in the germline V gene. Trimming stripped 6 bases from V and 11 bases from J, with 16 bases between. The DNA of the CDR3 is TGTGCCAGCAGACGCGCCTGGGGGGGGGCTTTCTTT. Its translation: CASRRAWGGAFF.

V usage is TRBV12-3 or TRBV12-4 and J usage is TRBJ1-2, with D perhaps matching TRBD1 (6 bases). CDR3 size: 13 residues. V was clipped by 6 bases and J by 4 bases, with 12 bases between them. As DNA, the CDR3 is TGTGCCAGCAGCGAGGGGGGATTCTATGGCTACACCTTC. Translation: CASSEGGFYGYTF.

V usage is TRBV6-5 and J usage is TRBJ2-7; 9 bases map to TRBD1. The CDR3 sequence is 13 residues long. Germline V gene lookup returns CDR1 MNHEY and CDR2 SVGAGI. V lost 6 bases, J lost 6 bases, and 6 bases stayed unmatched. The CDR3 here is CASRGDRAAEQYF. DNA for the CDR3: TGTGCCAGCAGAGGGGACAGGGCTGCCGAGCAGTACTTC.

The chain links TRBV5-4 to TRBJ2-5; TRBD2 matches 9 bases. The trim removed 3 bases at V and 4 bases at J, leaving 10 bases unmatched. The CDR3 sequence is 16 residues long. Germline-derived CDR1 and CDR2 are SGHNT and YYREEE (reference sequence). In DNA form, the CDR3 reads TGTGCCAGCAGCTCCCCTCTGCGGGGGGGAGGAGAGACCCAGTACTTC. It yields the protein CASSSPLRGGGETQYF.

This clone has a single count. The chain carries TRBV2 and TRBJ2-3, with D possibly being TRBD1 (6 bases). Trimming cost V 8 bases and J 1 base, with 7 bases left between them. Germline assignment: CDR1 SNHLY and CDR2 FYNNEI. The CDR3 has 12 amino acids. The CDR3 DNA reads as TGTGCCAGCGCAGGGGGCACAGATACGCAGTATTTT. Translation: CASAGGTDTQYF.

CDR3 DNA: TGTGCCAGCAGCAAAGTAACCGGATGGGATCGGGGGAAACGTACTAATGAAAAACTGTTTTTT. Translation gives CASSKVTGWDRGKRTNEKLFF. The chain combines TRBV21-1 with TRBJ1-4. TRBV21-1 is termed a pseudogene. The CDR3 totals 21 residues.

The V gene is TRBV19, the J gene TRBJ1-3, with no clear D. The CDR3 has 13 residues. The V gene lost 9 bases and the J gene lost 0 bases, with 9 bases spanning the gap. Germline V gene data show CDR1 as LNHDA and CDR2 as SQIVND (reference sequence). The CDR3, as DNA: TGTGCCAGCCGATTGAGCTCTGGAAACACCATATATTTT. Translated: CASRLSSGNTIYF.

The rearrangement joins TRBV3-1 (or the pseudogene TRBV3-2) to TRBJ1-2, with TRBD1 identical over 7 bases. The CDR3 extends over 12 amino acids. Germline loops: CDR1 LGHDT, CDR2 YNNKEL (reference sequence). J was trimmed by 9 bases and V by 3 bases; bases with no gene match: 4. The CDR3 region has the DNA TGTGCCAGCAGCCAGGGACAGCTTAGCTACACCTTC. Protein sequence: CASSQGQLSYTF.

The CDR3: CASSFSYRASYGYTF. In DNA, the CDR3 is TGTGCCAGCAGCTTCTCGTACAGGGCCTCATATGGCTACACCTTC. This chain joins TRBV7-8 and TRBJ1-2; maybe TRBD1 (6 bases). Germline CDR1 and CDR2: SGHVS and FQNEAQ. V lost 3 bases to trimming and J lost 5 bases, with 16 bases between them. This CDR3 has 15 residues.